This TCR beta chain was profiled in a study of T cells in Graves' hyperthyroidism and ophthalmopathy (dated by TCRdb to about 2019). The study in broad terms: Peripheral blood was collected at initial diagnosis, before any treatment. Whether ophthalmopathy could be predicted prospectively was tested in an independent validation cohort made up of approximately 19 hyperthyroidism patients plus 17 patients who later progressed to ophthalmopathy. For training and testing, the roughly 100 patients in the discovery cohort were randomly divided in a 7:3 ratio. According to the paper, TCR Vbeta CDR3 sequencing was carried out on over 130 peripheral blood samples, which came from fewer than 50 ophthalmopathy, 70 to 80 hyperthyroidism and about 17 progressor patients. TCR V-J signatures able to tell the groups apart were searched for in a discovery cohort of 100 or so patients, of whom approximately 40 had Graves' ophthalmopathy and under 65 had stable Graves' hyperthyroidism. Following sampling, methimazole starting at 30 mg daily was given to hyperthyroidism patients, and high-dose intravenous methylprednisolone was given to ophthalmopathy patients. The study also compared thyroid tissue and blood T-cell repertoires from five or six Graves' hyperthyroidism patients. The investigation overall reported the following: Most expanded thyroid clonotypes (frequency above 0.001) were also detected in blood, a finding suggesting that blood repertoires may reflect thyroid immune responses. Sample size was not statistically predetermined, and investigators were not blinded to group allocation. In cross-validation, a model built on a 13 V-J signature told ophthalmopathy apart from stable hyperthyroidism with roughly 87% sensitivity and 81% to 82% specificity, and in testing the same model reached 80%/75%. In validation, the model predicted progression to ophthalmopathy with approximately 71% sensitivity and around 72% specificity, a median of 6.5 months before onset.

Stable Graves' hyperthyroidism was defined as the absence of progression to ophthalmopathy over 18 months of follow-up. The hyperthyroidism patients were between 18 and 65 years old and newly diagnosed, with a disease duration of less than 2 months. Any patient with an uncontrolled infection, another autoimmune disease, pregnancy or lactation was excluded. Clinical symptoms, serum thyroxine and TRAb, thyroid ultrasound, and orbital computed tomography formed the basis for the diagnoses. Ficoll-Paque density gradient centrifugation was used to isolate PBMCs from around 10 ml of fresh peripheral blood. Trizol reagent was used to extract total RNA, and RNA quality was then checked on an Agilent 2100 Bioanalyzer. Reading the germline V gene (reference sequence) gives CDR1 LNHDA and CDR2 SQIVND. The CDR3 measures 16 amino acids from cysteine to phenylalanine. The retained sequence is limited to the CDR3, 48 bases, with the frame set at the first base.

With respect to this clonotype: The antigen this receptor binds is unknown. Its ends do not fully match the called genes, so a read error is possible.

TCR beta CDR3 regions were amplified from RNA transcripts. The TCR CDR3 was subjected to a first round of RT-PCR using the HTBI primer set and the Qiagen OneStep RT-PCR kit. Libraries were constructed in a second round of multiplex PCR, after which size selection and purification were performed. Paired-end sequencing of the libraries was performed with 100 bp reads on an Illumina HiSeq2000. As for the authors' bioinformatics: SOAPnuke was used to process the raw data, throwing out any read that contained adapters or uncalled bases, had a mean Phred below 15, or lacked an exact constant-primer or identifier match. COPE v1.2.5 was used to merge the high-quality paired reads, and each unique nucleotide sequence was defined as a clonotype. MiTCR v1.1 was used to align the clonotypes against IMGT TRBV, TRBD and TRBJ reference segments. Only V-J combinations with frequency above 0.0001, covering approximately 99% of repertoires, were analysed. The TCS score was defined as F50 (clonal expansion) divided by E x V (chaos), with BLOSUM62-based TCRdist calculated between CDR3 peptides within each V-J. Welch's t-statistics and random forest reduced 500 to 650 V-J features to 13, which were used in a naive Bayes classifier (R e1071). TCRdb applied fastp at Q25 and MiXCR to the public reads, then kept only in-frame beta chains. Each CDR3 protein gets just one entry, which takes the most common genes and DNA from the rows behind it. TCRdb assigned the V and J calls; the authors' analysis was not used. In this sample the table shows approximately 630,000 distinct CDR3 sequences, roughly 16% of which occur a single time. Together, the top ten hold about 3.8% of the sample.

What was sequenced was blood. Recombination linked TRBV19 to TRBJ1-1, with the D segment identity uncertain. This sequence originates from a woman aged 25 to 39 with Graves' hyperthyroidism. In nucleotide form, the sequence is TGTGCCAGTAGTATCCCCGCGAGAGGGATGAACACTGGAGCTTTCTTT. It is translated as CASSIPARGMNTGAFF.